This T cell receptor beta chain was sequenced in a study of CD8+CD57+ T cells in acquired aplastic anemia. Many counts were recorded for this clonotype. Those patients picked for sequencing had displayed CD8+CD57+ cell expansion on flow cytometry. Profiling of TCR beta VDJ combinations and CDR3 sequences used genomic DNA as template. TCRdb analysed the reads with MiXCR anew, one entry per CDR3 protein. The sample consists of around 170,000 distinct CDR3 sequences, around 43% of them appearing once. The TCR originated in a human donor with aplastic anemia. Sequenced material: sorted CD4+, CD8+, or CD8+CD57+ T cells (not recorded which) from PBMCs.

The CDR3 here is CASSPRGGLYGYTF. In DNA, the CDR3 is TGTGCCAGCAGCCCCAGAGGGGGGTTGTATGGCTACACCTTC. The chain combines TRBV11-2 with TRBJ1-2; maybe TRBD1 (6 bases). V lost 5 bases and J lost 5, with 15 bases in between. The CDR3 extends over 14 amino acids. Germline V gene data show CDR1 as SGHAT and CDR2 as FQNNGV. The full variable domain, rest sourced from reference TRBV11-2 and TRBJ1-2, is EAGVAQSPRYKIIEKRQSVAFWCNPISGHATLYWYQQILGQGPKLLIQFQNNGVVDDSQLPKDRFSAERLKGVDSTLKIQPAKLEDSAVYLCASSPRGGLYGYTFGSGTRLTVV.